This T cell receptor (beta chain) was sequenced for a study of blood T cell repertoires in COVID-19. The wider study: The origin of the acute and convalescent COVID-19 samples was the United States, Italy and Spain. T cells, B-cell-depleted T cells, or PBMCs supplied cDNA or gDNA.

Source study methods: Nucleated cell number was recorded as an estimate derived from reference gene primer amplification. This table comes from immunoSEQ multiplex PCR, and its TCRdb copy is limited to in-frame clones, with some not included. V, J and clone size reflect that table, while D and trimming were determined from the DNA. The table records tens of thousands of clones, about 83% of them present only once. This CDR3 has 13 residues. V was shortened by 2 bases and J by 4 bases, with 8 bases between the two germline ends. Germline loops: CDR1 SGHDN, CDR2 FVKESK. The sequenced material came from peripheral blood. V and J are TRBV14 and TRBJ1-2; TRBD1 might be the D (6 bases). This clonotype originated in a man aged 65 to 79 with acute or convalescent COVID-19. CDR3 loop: CASSQPQGYGYTF. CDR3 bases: TGTGCCAGCAGCCAACCACAGGGCTATGGCTACACCTTC.